Below are 30 T cell receptor beta chains sequenced from a single sample in a study of T cells in women clearing cervical HPV infection. Assay: immunoSEQ multiplex PCR; the TCRdb copy retains only in-frame clones and omits some. There are around 20,000 clones in the sample, with around 14% held by the top ten. Sequenced: blood buffy coat. These receptors were collected from a woman aged 18 to 75 with a cervical HPV16 infection that either progressed to CIN3+ or cleared (not recorded which).

Of note for this clone: Coverage ceases 3 residues before the CDR3 finishes, and the germline J gene fills in the end. The J gene is TRBJ2-5, the V gene TRBV5-6, with 7 bases that match TRBD2. CDR1 and CDR2 from the germline V gene are SGHDT and YYEEEE. CDR3 length: 15 residues. With V trimmed by 1 base and J by 5 bases, 8 bases remained unmatched. The CDR3 sequence is CASSLRRLGGETQYF. The covered CDR3 bases are TGTGCCAGCAGCTTGAGGAGGTTGGGGGGGGAGACC.

Incomplete CDR3 DNA: TGTGCCAGCCAGGGGACTAGCGGGGGTAATGAG. It codes for CASQGTSGGNE. The complete CDR3 protein is CASQGTSGGNEQFF. The chain recombines TRBV11-2 with TRBJ2-1; 14 nucleotides agree with TRBD2. Read coverage stops 3 residues before the CDR3 terminus; the germline J gene supplies the remainder. CDR3 length: 14 amino acids. Germline trimming cut 8 bases from V and 7 bases from J; bases unmatched to any gene: 4. From germline, CDR1 is SGHAT and CDR2 FQNNGV.

Points on this clone: Sequencing ends 3 residues short of the CDR3 end; the germline J gene provides the rest. The J gene is TRBJ2-2, the V gene TRBV4-1; D is unclear. The CDR3 extends over 16 amino acids. Germline V gene sequence: CDR1 MGHRA, CDR2 YSYEKL. With 2 bases removed from V and 0 bases from J, the gap between germline ends came to 10 bases. Here the CDR3 reads CASSQRPRTNTGELFF. The CDR3 DNA, read in part, is TGCGCCAGCAGCCAAAGGCCCAGGACGAACACCGGGGAG.

On this clone itself: The read terminates 3 residues before the CDR3 end, so the remaining end is supplied by the germline J gene. The chain employs TRBV12-3 or TRBV12-4 and TRBJ1-6, with D perhaps matching TRBD1 (5 bases). Trimming removed 3 bases from V and 6 bases from J, with 15 bases in between. The CDR3 length is 16 residues. The DNA read from the CDR3 is TGTGCCAGCAGTTTCGATTGGAACCAGGGTAATTCACCC. This sequence encodes CASSFDWNQGNSP. The full CDR3 reads CASSFDWNQGNSPLHF.

Concerning this clone itself: One end of the junction does not line up with germline, which may come from a read error. The CDR3 is cut off 3 residues early in the read; its end comes from the germline J gene. The genes are TRBV6-4 and TRBJ1-2, with 8 bases that match TRBD1. Germline values: CDR1 MRHNA, CDR2 SNTAGT. This CDR3 has 15 amino acids. This chain's CDR3 is CASSATQGAGYGYTF. CDR3 bases read: TGTGCCAGTAGTGCAACCCAGGGGGCTGGCTATGGC.

A remark on this clone: From the germline J gene comes the end of the CDR3, since the read stops 3 residues before it. The chain couples TRBV2 to TRBJ2-3, with TRBD2 matching over 11 bases. V lost 5 bases to trimming and J lost 3 bases; unmatched junction nucleotides: 4. Germline V CDR1 and CDR2: SNHLY, FYNNEI. The CDR3 has 15 amino acids. CDR3 DNA, as far as it was read: TGTGCCAGCAGTTTAGCGGGGGGGCCAACAGATACG. Its protein product is CASSLAGGPTDT. The whole CDR3 sequence reads CASSLAGGPTDTQYF.

In the case of this clone: The read falls 3 residues short of the CDR3 end, and the missing part is taken from the germline J gene. This chain uses TRBV19 with TRBJ1-1; D remains ambiguous. The CDR3 contains 14 residues. The V gene's germline CDR1 is LNHDA and CDR2 SQIVND (reference sequence). The V end was cut by 6 bases, the J end by 5 bases, with 16 bases between. The CDR3: CASRAAVRRTEAFF. The covered CDR3 bases are TGTGCCAGTAGGGCTGCGGTGCGAAGGACTGAA.

To note about this clone: Sequencing ends 3 residues short of the CDR3 end; the germline J gene provides the rest. This sequence joins TRBV30 and TRBJ1-6; 8 positions agree with TRBD1. CDR1 and CDR2 from the germline V gene are GTSNPN and SVGIG (reference sequence). J gave up 7 bases and V 3 bases, and 5 bases lay outside the gene matches. This CDR3 spans 14 amino acids. The sequenced part of the CDR3 DNA is TGTGCCTGGAGCACGGGACAGGCGAATTCACCC. Protein product: CAWSTGQANSP. The full CDR3 sequence reads CAWSTGQANSPLHF.

Concerning this clone itself: The CDR3 end lies 3 residues beyond the end of the read and is filled in from the germline J gene. The chain has TRBV4-1 and TRBJ1-4, with 7 bases identical to TRBD1. CDR1 is MGHRA and CDR2 is YSYEKL in the germline V gene. There are 16 residues in the CDR3. V lost 5 bases to trimming and J lost 4 bases; unmatched junction nucleotides: 10. Incomplete CDR3 DNA: TGCGCCAGCAGCACAATCGGTCGGGACAGTAATGAAAAA. The encoded protein is CASSTIGRDSNEK. The full CDR3 sequence reads CASSTIGRDSNEKLFF.

By frequency, this clone registers medium-sized. The read terminates 3 residues ahead of where the CDR3 ends, so the germline J gene completes it. The V gene is TRBV30, the J gene TRBJ1-2; 7 nucleotides align to TRBD1. The CDR3 covers 14 residues. The V segment lost 0 bases and the J segment 4 bases; nucleotides outside the gene matches: 5. Germline values: CDR1 GTSNPN, CDR2 SVGIG (reference sequence). Partial CDR3 DNA: TGTGCCTGGAGTGTAGACAGGGTAGGCTATGGC. It specifies CAWSVDRVGYG. The CDR3, in full, reads CAWSVDRVGYGYTF.

On this clone itself: The junction and the germline gene differ at one end; a read error may be behind it. The covered CDR3 bases are TGCGCCGGCAGCTTGTCCTCAGGGGTGACAGATACG. This sequence encodes CAGSLSSGVTDT. The entire CDR3 protein is CAGSLSSGVTDTQYF. The V call is TRBV5-1, the J call TRBJ2-3; D is possibly TRBD1 (6 bases). The read gets to within 3 residues of the CDR3 end, and the germline J gene fills in the rest. CDR3 size: 15 residues. Germline CDR1 is SGHRS and CDR2 is YFSETQ. Full variable domain (missing parts from reference TRBV5-1 and TRBJ2-3): KAGVTQTPRYLIKTRGQQVTLSCSPISGHRSVSWYQQTPGQGLQFLFEYFSETQRNKGNFPGRFSGRQFSNSRSEMNVSTLELGDSALYLCAGSLSSGVTDTQYFGPGTRLTVL.

Comments on this clone: The DNA ends 3 residues before the CDR3 does, and the rest of the CDR3 is filled in from the germline J gene. The J gene is TRBJ2-7, the V gene TRBV4-1; D is possibly TRBD1 (6 bases). Germline CDR1 reads MGHRA; CDR2 reads YSYEKL. This CDR3 has 16 amino acids. V lost 0 bases and J 3 bases, leaving 15 bases between the germline ends. The CDR3 sequence: CASSQETGQRGYEQYF. CDR3 DNA (partial): TGCGCCAGCAGCCAAGAGACCGGACAGCGAGGCTACGAG.

Note on this clone: The read ends 3 residues before the CDR3 terminus; that terminus is restored from the germline J gene. V usage is TRBV20-1 and J usage is TRBJ2-1; 8 bases match TRBD2. Germline assignment: CDR1 DFQATT and CDR2 SNEGSKA (reference sequence). The CDR3 length is 14 residues. V was pared by 3 bases and J by 4 bases, with 5 bases of the junction left unmatched. The CDR3 protein is CSARTGGKYNEQFF. Partial CDR3 DNA: TGCAGTGCTAGGACGGGGGGGAAGTACAATGAG.

About this clone: The CDR3 end is not reached by the read, which stops 3 residues before it; the germline J gene fills it in. This chain connects TRBV20-1 to TRBJ2-1; TRBD2 matches at 7 bases. The CDR3 runs 12 residues. Unmatched junction bases numbered 4, after V lost 5 bases and J lost 6 bases. Germline CDR1 reads DFQATT; CDR2 reads SNEGSKA (reference sequence). The CDR3 DNA, read in part, is TGCAGTGCTTGGGGGACTATCAATGAG. Translation gives CSAWGTINE. The CDR3 in its entirety is CSAWGTINEQFF.

Notes on this clone: The observed sequence ends 3 residues before the CDR3 terminus, with the missing tail filled in from the germline J gene. The rearrangement joins TRBV5-1 to TRBJ2-3; D possibly corresponds to TRBD1 (5 bases). Germline values: CDR1 SGHRS, CDR2 YFSETQ. V lost 7 bases to trimming and J lost 6 bases, with 12 bases between them. The CDR3 consists of 12 residues. The CDR3 is CASAGAADTQYF. CDR3 DNA (partial): TGCGCCAGCGCTGGGGCCGCGGATACG.

This CDR3 reads CASSWGQQTNTGELFF. The sequenced part of the CDR3 DNA is TGTGCCAGCTCATGGGGACAGCAAACGAACACCGGGGAG. The V gene is TRBV18, the J gene TRBJ2-2; 7 bases fit TRBD1. The read finishes 3 residues shy of the CDR3 end, and the germline J gene is used to complete it. V trimming: 5 bases; J trimming: 0 bases; junction bases outside the gene matches: 6. The CDR3 is made up of 16 amino acids. Germline loops: CDR1 KGHSH, CDR2 LQKENI.

The covered CDR3 bases are TGTGCCAGCAGCTTAGGGACTCACTCCTACGAG. This sequence encodes CASSLGTHSYE. The full CDR3 protein reads CASSLGTHSYEQYF. This chain joins TRBV7-2 and TRBJ2-7; D is perhaps TRBD2 (5 bases). Read data end 3 residues before the CDR3 end; the end is taken from the germline J gene. CDR1 and CDR2 (germline): SGHTA, FQGNSA. The CDR3 sequence is 14 residues long. The ends were cut back, 1 base at V and 0 bases at J, with 7 bases in the middle. Supplemented by reference TRBV7-2 and TRBJ2-7, the full variable domain reads GAGVSQSPSNKVTEKGKDVELRCDPISGHTALYWYRQSLGQGLEFLIYFQGNSAPDKSGLPSDRFSAERTGGSVSTLTIQRTQQEDSAVYLCASSLGTHSYEQYFGPGTRLTVT.

Of note for this clone: The DNA ends 3 residues before the CDR3 does, and the rest of the CDR3 is filled in from the germline J gene. V usage is TRBV5-8 and J usage is TRBJ1-1; perhaps TRBD1 as D (6 bases). V lost 0 bases and J 3 bases, leaving 9 bases between the germline ends. This CDR3 is built from 14 residues. The germline gives CDR1 SGHTS, CDR2 YDEGEE. The CDR3 here is CASSLGGLDTEAFF. Partial CDR3 DNA: TGTGCCAGCAGCTTGGGGGGGCTGGACACTGAA. Full variable domain (outside the CDR3, taken from reference TRBV5-8 and TRBJ1-1): EAGVTQSPTHLIKTRGQQATLRCSPISGHTSVYWYQQALGLGLQFLLWYDEGEERNRGNFPPRFSGRQFPNYSSELNVNALELEDSALYLCASSLGGLDTEAFFGQGTRLTVV.

In the case of this clone: The read ends 3 residues early relative to the CDR3; the germline J gene fills the gap. The V call is TRBV27, the J call TRBJ1-2; 7 positions agree with TRBD1. The V gene's germline CDR1 is MNHEY and CDR2 SMNVEV (reference sequence). The V and J ends lost 5 bases and 4 bases, in that order; junction bases with no gene match: 7. The CDR3 has 14 residues. This CDR3 is CASSTQTGSYGYTF. The DNA read from the CDR3 is TGTGCCAGCAGTACCCAGACAGGGTCCTATGGC.

Concerning this clone: The CDR3 extends 3 residues past the end of the read, so its final part is completed from the germline J gene. The chain combines TRBV28 with TRBJ1-5, with 7 bases matching TRBD1. Germline lookup yields CDR1 MDHEN and CDR2 SYDVKM. CDR3 size: 16 residues. The trim removed 6 bases at V and 0 bases at J, leaving 8 bases unmatched. CDR3 in amino acids: CASRPGTVYSNQPQHF. Incomplete CDR3 DNA: TGTGCCAGCAGACCTGGGACAGTTTATAGCAATCAGCCC.

As concerns this clone: The read halts 3 residues ahead of the CDR3 end, with the missing end drawn from the germline J gene. The chain carries TRBV2 and TRBJ1-2; D is perhaps TRBD1 (5 bases). The CDR3 has 15 residues. Looked up from germline, CDR1 is SNHLY and CDR2 is FYNNEI. The CDR3 bases that were read are TGTGCCAGCAGAGACCAAGTCCGAGGGGTCTACGAC. Translating it yields CASRDQVRGVYD. The CDR3 as a whole reads CASRDQVRGVYDYTF.

Turning to this clone: The observed sequence ends 3 residues before the CDR3 terminus, with the missing tail filled in from the germline J gene. V and J are TRBV7-9 and TRBJ2-3, with TRBD2 matching 7 bases. This CDR3 region has 15 residues. The V segment lost 5 bases and the J segment 6 bases; nucleotides outside the gene matches: 11. The germline V gene encodes CDR1 SEHNR and CDR2 FQNEAQ (reference sequence). Here the CDR3 reads CASSHRGDPVDTQYF. Partial CDR3 DNA: TGTGCCAGCAGCCACCGGGGGGACCCCGTTGATACG. The full variable domain, its missing parts supplied by reference TRBV7-9 and TRBJ2-3, is DTGVSQNPRHKITKRGQNVTFRCDPISEHNRLYWYRQTLGQGPEFLTYFQNEAQLEKSRLLSDRFSAERPKGSFSTLEIQRTEQGDSAMYLCASSHRGDPVDTQYFGPGTRLTVL.

This CDR3 is CASSLGLTDNYGYTF. The part of the CDR3 DNA that was read is TGTGCCAGCAGCTTGGGACTTACAGATAACTATGGC. The chain carries TRBV7-9 and TRBJ1-2, with a possible D match to TRBD1 (5 bases). The CDR3 end is not reached by the read, which stops 3 residues before it; the germline J gene fills it in. The CDR3 length is 15 residues. CDR1 is SEHNR, CDR2 FQNEAQ, per germline (reference sequence). The V end was cut by 3 bases, the J end by 1 base, with 12 bases between.

To note about this clone: The CDR3 end lies 3 residues beyond the end of the read and is filled in from the germline J gene. This rearrangement joins TRBV5-1 to TRBJ1-2; D is possibly TRBD1 (5 bases). The CDR3 spans 12 residues. Looked up from germline, CDR1 is SGHRS and CDR2 is YFSETQ. With 4 bases removed from V and 2 bases from J, the gap between germline ends came to 6 bases. CDR3: CASSPGNYGYTF. CDR3 DNA, as far as it was read: TGCGCCAGCAGCCCAGGGAACTATGGC.

CDR3 DNA (partial): TGTGCCAGCAGCTCCCGCTCCGGGACAGGGAGTTTCAGAGGTACG. As protein: CASSSRSGTGSFRGT. The full-length CDR3 reads as CASSSRSGTGSFRGTQYF. V and J are TRBV13 and TRBJ2-3, with 9 bases matching TRBD1. Coverage ceases 3 residues before the CDR3 finishes, and the germline J gene fills in the end. Trimming cost V 4 bases and J 8 bases; bases outside gene matches: 19. The CDR3 covers 18 residues. The germline gives CDR1 PRHDT, CDR2 FYEKMQ (reference sequence).

About this clone: Coverage ceases 3 residues before the CDR3 finishes, and the germline J gene fills in the end. The chain is built from TRBV20-1 and TRBJ2-4; tentative D call: TRBD2 (5 bases). This CDR3 has 14 residues. The V end lost 3 bases, the J end lost 1 base, and 10 bases lay between the germline ends. Germline CDR1 and CDR2: DFQATT and SNEGSKA (reference sequence). CDR3 bases read: TGCAGTGCTAGGACACTAGGCGCCAAAAACATT. Encoded protein: CSARTLGAKNI. The entire CDR3 sequence reads CSARTLGAKNIQYF.

Turning to this clone: The missing CDR3 end, 3 residues past where the read stops, is filled in from the germline J gene. This chain links TRBV7-6 with TRBJ1-2; D unresolved. The CDR3 consists of 14 residues. Germline CDR1 and CDR2: SGHVS and FNYEAQ. CDR3 DNA (partial): TGTGCCAGCAGTCGACTAGCGCCGACCTACGAC. Its protein is CASSRLAPTYD. Given in full, the CDR3 is CASSRLAPTYDYTF.

Of note for this clone: The CDR3 end falls 3 residues outside the read, so it is completed with the germline J gene. The chain is built from TRBV19 and TRBJ2-1; 14 nucleotides match TRBD2. CDR1 LNHDA and CDR2 SQIVND come from the germline V gene (reference sequence). This CDR3 comprises 19 residues. Losses at the gene ends were 2 bases for V and 0 bases for J; bases not matched to a gene: 6. CDR3 loop: CASSIRGLAGERSYNEQFF. Incomplete CDR3 DNA: TGTGCCAGTAGTATAAGGGGACTAGCGGGGGAACGCTCCTACAATGAG. Full variable domain (remainder filled in from reference TRBV19 and TRBJ2-1): DGGITQSPKYLFRKEGQNVTLSCEQNLNHDAMYWYRQDPGQGLRLIYYSQIVNDFQKGDIAEGYSVSREKKESFPLTVTSAQKNPTAFYLCASSIRGLAGERSYNEQFFGPGTRLTVL.

The CDR3 reads CASSHDVAVPDTQYF. The CDR3 DNA, read in part, is TGTGCCAGCTCTCATGATGTAGCGGTACCAGATACG. This chain joins TRBV6-2 or TRBV6-3 and TRBJ2-3; tentatively, D is TRBD2 (6 bases). The read falls 3 residues short of the CDR3 end, and the missing part is taken from the germline J gene. From germline, CDR1 is MNHEY and CDR2 SVGEGT. V shed 8 bases and J shed 4 bases, with 19 bases lying between them. The CDR3 has 15 amino acids.

A word on this clone: The DNA ends 3 residues before the CDR3 does, and the rest of the CDR3 is filled in from the germline J gene. The chain links TRBV4-2 to TRBJ2-7; 7 nucleotides line up with TRBD1. Germline trimming cut 6 bases from V and 2 bases from J; bases unmatched to any gene: 7. CDR1 is LGHNA and CDR2 is YNFKEQ in the germline V gene. The CDR3 is made up of 14 amino acids. The DNA read from the CDR3 is TGTGCCAGCAGTCAGACAGGGATCCCCTACGAG. Residues: CASSQTGIPYE. The complete CDR3 reads CASSQTGIPYEQYF.